This TCR beta chain originates from a study of T cells in Graves' hyperthyroidism and ophthalmopathy. Regarding this clonotype: What it binds is unknown. Possible read error: a much larger clone is one base away.

Regions amplified from RNA transcripts were the TCR beta CDR3 regions. The study used the HTBI primer set for a first-round RT-PCR of the TCR CDR3. Each CDR3 protein is one row after TCRdb ran MiXCR on the multiplex PCR reads. The sample contains about 740,000 distinct CDR3 sequences, 13% to 15% of which appear only once. The study, taken as a whole, reports: For ophthalmopathy, model prediction preceded onset by a median about 6.2 months. Most clonotypes that expanded in the thyroid above 0.001 also showed up in blood.

In germline, CDR1 is MDHEN, CDR2 SYDVKM. This CDR3 region has 11 residues. Sequenced: blood. This TCR came from a young woman with Graves' hyperthyroidism. The chain combines TRBV28 with TRBJ2-2; tentatively, D is TRBD2 (6 bases). CDR3 amino acids: CVSTGDGELFF. The DNA for the CDR3 is TGTGTCAGCACGGGGGACGGGGAGCTGTTTTTT.